There are many counts of the clone carrying this T cell receptor (beta chain). Using RNA transcripts as the source, TCR beta CDR3 regions were amplified. HTBI primers were employed in a first-round RT-PCR of the TCR CDR3. TCRdb passed the multiplex PCR reads through MiXCR, listing each CDR3 protein once. The repertoire includes 210,000 or so distinct CDR3 sequences, about a sixth of them detected once, and around 52% sits in the top ten. V was pared by 9 bases and J by 1 base, with 22 bases between. This CDR3 contains 17 residues. CDR1 and CDR2 (germline): LNHDA, SQIVND (reference sequence). These data belong to a study of T cells in Graves' hyperthyroidism and ophthalmopathy.

This receptor was identified in a man aged 45 to 65 with Graves' hyperthyroidism. Material for sequencing was blood. V gene TRBV19 combines with J gene TRBJ1-5, with a weak D call TRBD1 (5 bases). Here the CDR3 reads CASRKQGAEPSNQPQHF. The DNA for the CDR3 is TGTGCCAGCCGTAAGCAGGGAGCAGAGCCCAGCAATCAGCCCCAGCATTTT. The full variable domain, with the rest looked up from reference TRBV19 and TRBJ1-5, is DGGITQSPKYLFRKEGQNVTLSCEQNLNHDAMYWYRQDPGQGLRLIYYSQIVNDFQKGDIAEGYSVSREKKESFPLTVTSAQKNPTAFYLCASRKQGAEPSNQPQHFGDGTRLSIL.